Listed here are 27 T cell receptor beta chains from one sample, sequenced in a study of CD8+ T cells in alopecia areata. Pooled cells of cutaneous lymph node origin were sorted on CD4, CD8alpha, NKG2D, NKG2ACE and other markers. Extraction of RNA preceded its reverse transcription into cDNA, which served as the sequencing template. Clones were sequenced by immunoSEQ multiplex PCR, and TCRdb holds only the in-frame ones, with some missing. This sample comprises approximately 300,000 clones, none seen once only. Sequenced: CD4+ T cells sorted from a lymph node. The source of these receptors is a C3H/HeJ mouse with alopecia areata. For this mouse line, the MHC haplotype is H2-k.

In regard to this clone: Gene and germline names: mouse. From the germline J gene comes the end of the CDR3, since the read stops 4 residues before it. The chain is built from TRBV19 and TRBJ2-5; no definite D call. The germline gives CDR1 FNHDT, CDR2 SITEND (reference sequence). The CDR3 length is 13 residues. The part of the CDR3 DNA that was read is TGTGCCAGCAGTAGGGGTAGATCAGAC. This codes for CASSRGRSD. The complete CDR3 protein is CASSRGRSDTQYF.

Of note for this clone: Gene names are the mouse ones. The read halts 4 residues ahead of the CDR3 end, with the missing end drawn from the germline J gene. The V call is TRBV5, the J call TRBJ2-3; possibly TRBD1 for D (7 bases). The CDR3 totals 15 residues. The V end was cut by 2 bases, the J end by 3 bases, with 12 bases between. Germline CDR1 reads LGHNA; CDR2 reads YNLKQL (reference sequence). This chain's CDR3 is CASSQSGGRAETLYF. The sequenced CDR3 bases are TGTGCCAGCAGCCAATCAGGGGGGAGGGCAGAA.

This clone was picked up a small number of times. Genes and germline are mouse. The read finishes 4 residues shy of the CDR3 end, and the germline J gene is used to complete it. The rearrangement uses TRBV19 and TRBJ1-1, with D perhaps TRBD1 (6 bases). Per germline, CDR1 FNHDT and CDR2 SITEND (reference sequence). CDR3 size: 13 residues. Trimming pared 1 base from V and 3 bases from J, leaving 7 bases between. The chain's CDR3 is CASSITGYTEVFF. The sequenced CDR3 bases are TGTGCCAGCAGTATAACAGGGTACACA. Looking up the rest from reference TRBV19 and TRBJ1-1 gives the full variable domain: GGIITQTPKFLIGQEGQKLTLKCQQNFNHDTMYWYRQDSGKGLRLIYYSITENDLQKGDLSEGYDASREKKSSFSLTVTSAQKNEMAVFLCASSITGYTEVFFGKGTRLTVV.

This clone was recorded many times. The genes and germline here are from mouse. Read data end 4 residues before the CDR3 end; the end is taken from the germline J gene. The chain links TRBV14 to TRBJ2-1, with TRBD1 identical over 7 bases. This CDR3 is built from 13 residues. V was clipped by 4 bases and J by 5 bases; unmatched bases: 3. Germline CDR1 and CDR2: SGHDT and FRDEAV. This chain's CDR3 is CASSPQGDAEQFF. CDR3 bases read: TGTGCCAGCAGTCCCCAGGGGGATGCT.

This clone was found a few times. Gene and germline names: mouse. The read gets to within 4 residues of the CDR3 end, and the germline J gene fills in the rest. This same CDR3 is encoded by further DNA sequences in the sample. The rearrangement links TRBV13-2 to TRBJ2-5, with D tentatively TRBD1 (6 bases). CDR3 length: 15 amino acids. The germline V gene has CDR1 NNHNN and CDR2 SYGAGS (reference sequence). With 0 bases removed from V and 0 bases from J, the gap between germline ends came to 8 bases. The part of the CDR3 DNA that was read is TGTGCCAGCGGTGATGCCGGGACAAACCAAGAC. Amino acids: CASGDAGTNQD. The whole CDR3 region reads CASGDAGTNQDTQYF.

This clone was counted a few times. Gene names and germline match the mouse. The sequence runs out 4 residues before the end of the CDR3; the remainder is reconstructed from the germline J gene. Other DNA sequences from this sample encode an identical CDR3 as well. The V gene is TRBV5, the J gene TRBJ2-3; 8 nucleotides agree with TRBD2. V was clipped by 4 bases and J by 0 bases; unmatched bases: 0. The germline V gene has CDR1 LGHNA and CDR2 YNLKQL (reference sequence). CDR3 length: 14 amino acids. The part of the CDR3 DNA that was read is TGTGCCAGCAGCCGGGGGGGCAGTGCAGAA. This gives the protein CASSRGGSAE. From start to end, the CDR3 is CASSRGGSAETLYF.

The sample holds a few counts of this clone. The gene symbols are mouse symbols. The DNA ends 4 residues before the CDR3 does, and the rest of the CDR3 is filled in from the germline J gene. The chain links TRBV13-2 to TRBJ1-2; a weak D match, TRBD1 (5 bases). V lost 3 bases and J lost 2, with 8 bases in between. Germline V gene lookup returns CDR1 NNHNN and CDR2 SYGAGS (reference sequence). This CDR3 comprises 13 residues. The chain's CDR3 is CASGVSGNSDYTF. The CDR3 bases that were read are TGTGCCAGCGGTGTTTCAGGGAACTCC.

This clone has a handful of counts. Gene names denote mouse genes. The read ends 4 residues before the CDR3 terminus; that terminus is restored from the germline J gene. This same CDR3 is encoded by further DNA sequences in the sample. The chain carries TRBV13-1 and TRBJ1-1; D is ambiguous. The V end was cut by 3 bases, the J end by 1 base, with 4 bases between. Germline assignment: CDR1 NSHNY and CDR2 SYGAGN. The CDR3 has 12 amino acids. The CDR3 sequence: CASSAKNTEVFF. The DNA read from the CDR3 is TGTGCCAGCAGTGCAAAAAACACA.

This clone was picked up a small number of times. Gene and germline names: mouse. The read terminates 4 residues ahead of where the CDR3 ends, so the germline J gene completes it. Other DNA variants within this sample encode the same CDR3. This chain connects TRBV1 to TRBJ2-2, with TRBD1 as a possible D gene (6 bases). CDR3 length: 14 amino acids. Trimming took 2 bases from V and 3 from J, leaving 7 bases between them. In germline, CDR1 is NSQYPW, CDR2 LRSPGD (reference sequence). The DNA read from the CDR3 is TGCACCTGCAGTGCATCAGGGGACACCGGG. This sequence encodes CTCSASGDTG. The CDR3 as a whole reads CTCSASGDTGQLYF.

Comments on this clone: All gene names here are mouse names. The read comes to an end 4 residues before the CDR3 does, leaving the germline J gene to fill in the end. The J gene is TRBJ2-1, the V gene TRBV14; TRBD1 agrees at 8 bases. CDR1 and CDR2 (germline): SGHDT, FRDEAV. The CDR3 loop spans 15 amino acids. Germline trimming cut 4 bases from V and 5 bases from J; bases unmatched to any gene: 8. This CDR3 reads CASSAGQGRNAEQFF. The sequenced part of the CDR3 DNA is TGTGCCAGCAGTGCCGGACAGGGTCGAAATGCT. The entire variable domain, with the rest obtained from reference TRBV14 and TRBJ2-1, is as follows: EAGVTQSPRYAVLQEGQAVSFWCDPISGHDTLYWYQQPRDQGPQLLVYFRDEAVIDNSQLPSDRFSAVRPKGTNSTLKIQSAKQGDTATYLCASSAGQGRNAEQFFGPGTRLTVL.

Details on this clone: Germline and genes: mouse. The missing CDR3 end, 4 residues past where the read stops, is filled in from the germline J gene. The sample carries other DNA sequences with the same CDR3. This chain joins TRBV12-1 and TRBJ1-2, with D uncertain. Germline loops: CDR1 SGHSN, CDR2 HYEKVE. The CDR3 runs to 11 residues. The ends were cut back, 2 bases at V and 2 bases at J, with 2 bases in the middle. CDR3 in amino acids: CASSQNSDYTF. The DNA read from the CDR3 is TGTGCCAGCTCTCAGAACTCC.

This clone was observed a handful of times. The genes are named according to mouse. Coverage ceases 4 residues before the CDR3 finishes, and the germline J gene fills in the end. V usage is TRBV5 and J usage is TRBJ2-7; 7 bases line up with TRBD1. This CDR3 is built from 14 residues. The germline V gene encodes CDR1 LGHNA and CDR2 YNLKQL (reference sequence). This chain's CDR3 is CASSTRQGPYEQYF. The CDR3 DNA, read in part, is TGTGCCAGCAGCACACGACAGGGACCTTAT.

This clone came up a few times. Mouse gene names apply. The read ends 4 residues shy of where the CDR3 ends; the end is completed using the germline J gene. The rearrangement uses TRBV5 and TRBJ2-1, with D perhaps TRBD1 (7 bases). V lost 1 base and J lost 4, with 11 bases in between. The CDR3 has 15 amino acids. Germline CDR1 is LGHNA and CDR2 is YNLKQL (reference sequence). This chain's CDR3 is CASSQGRGRYAEQFF. Incomplete CDR3 DNA: TGTGCCAGCAGCCAAGGGAGGGGGCGGTATGCT.

Comment on this clone: All gene names here are mouse names. The read falls 4 residues short of the CDR3 end, and the missing part is taken from the germline J gene. The J gene is TRBJ2-2, the V gene TRBV13-1; maybe TRBD2 (6 bases). From germline, CDR1 is NSHNY and CDR2 SYGAGN. Trimming stripped 0 bases from V and 1 base from J, with 7 bases between. The CDR3 consists of 15 residues. CDR3 DNA (partial): TGTGCCAGCAGTGATGATGGGGGAAACACCGGG. Amino acid sequence: CASSDDGGNTG. The full CDR3 reads CASSDDGGNTGQLYF.

To note about this clone: Any gene name here is a mouse gene name. The read ends 4 residues shy of where the CDR3 ends; the end is completed using the germline J gene. The rearrangement joins TRBV31 to TRBJ1-2; D is perhaps TRBD1 (6 bases). The CDR3 contains 15 residues. The V end was cut by 0 bases, the J end by 1 base, with 12 bases between. The germline V gene encodes CDR1 GKSSPN and CDR2 SITVG. The sequenced part of the CDR3 DNA is TGTGCCTGGAGTCTAAGGGGGTCGGGAAACTCC. Translated, it gives CAWSLRGSGNS. The full CDR3 protein reads CAWSLRGSGNSDYTF.

This clone has more than one count but fewer than ten. Germline and genes here are mouse. Read sequence stops 4 residues before the CDR3 end, and the germline J gene provides the missing end. V is TRBV17 and J is TRBJ2-3, with 9 nucleotides matching TRBD1. Per germline, CDR1 MNHDT and CDR2 YYDKIL. V shed 2 bases and J 2 bases; nucleotides not matched to a gene: 5. CDR3 length: 16 residues. The covered CDR3 bases are TGTGCTAGCAGTAGATTTCGGGACAGGGATGCAGAA. Amino acid sequence: CASSRFRDRDAE. The complete CDR3 sequence is CASSRFRDRDAETLYF.

A note on this clone: Mouse gene names apply. Other nucleotide sequences from this sample produce the same CDR3. This CDR3 reads CTCSGTGFAEQFF. The sequenced CDR3 bases are TGCACCTGCAGTGGAACAGGGTTTGCT. The rearrangement links TRBV1 to TRBJ2-1, with D maybe TRBD1 (6 bases). The CDR3 goes on 4 residues after the read ends, and that part is filled in from the germline J gene. V was shortened by 4 bases and J by 6 bases, with 10 bases between the two germline ends. CDR3 length equals 13 residues. From germline, CDR1 is NSQYPW and CDR2 LRSPGD (reference sequence).

Concerning this clone: A read error is possible here, since a much larger clone lies one base away. Gene names follow the mouse nomenclature. Sequencing ends 4 residues short of the CDR3 end; the germline J gene provides the rest. The gene calls are TRBV13-3 and TRBJ2-3; a possible D gene is TRBD1 (6 bases). Trimming stripped 5 bases from V and 0 bases from J, with 10 bases between. Germline-derived CDR1 and CDR2 are NNHDY and SYVADS. The CDR3 consists of 14 residues. Partial CDR3 DNA: TGTGCCAGCAGGAACAGGGTTAGTGCAGAA. It is translated as CASRNRVSAE. The entire CDR3 sequence reads CASRNRVSAETLYF.

This clone was seen at least ten times. All gene names here are mouse names. The read terminates 4 residues ahead of where the CDR3 ends, so the germline J gene completes it. The rearrangement joins TRBV13-1 to TRBJ2-1; 12 nucleotides align to TRBD2. Trimming took 0 bases from V and 4 from J; bases not matched to a gene: 2. CDR1 is NSHNY, CDR2 SYGAGN, per germline. The CDR3 totals 16 residues. The CDR3 region is CASSDGTGGVYAEQFF. The sequenced part of the CDR3 DNA is TGTGCCAGCAGTGATGGGACTGGGGGGGTTTATGCT.

This clone was seen a few times. The gene names given are mouse names. The sequenced fragment ends 4 residues before the CDR3 boundary, so the rest is inferred from the germline J gene. In the same sample, other DNA sequences code for this CDR3. This chain links TRBV19 with TRBJ2-7; D tentatively fits TRBD1 or TRBD2 (5 bases each). CDR1 FNHDT and CDR2 SITEND come from the germline V gene (reference sequence). CDR3 length: 13 amino acids. The CDR3 here is CASSIGGRYEQYF. The covered CDR3 bases are TGTGCCAGCAGTATAGGGGGCAGGTAT.

As regards this clone: The genes are named according to mouse. The read stops 4 residues short of the end of the CDR3; the missing end is completed from the germline J gene. The J gene is TRBJ2-1, the V gene TRBV19; TRBD1 agrees at 7 bases. The V and J ends lost 2 bases and 3 bases, in that order; junction bases with no gene match: 5. This CDR3 has 15 amino acids. Germline assignment: CDR1 FNHDT and CDR2 SITEND (reference sequence). CDR3 sequence reads: CASSIRDRIYAEQFF. CDR3 bases read: TGTGCCAGCAGTATCCGGGACAGAATCTATGCT.

Worth noting for this clone: The listed genes are named as in mouse. The CDR3 end is not reached by the read, which stops 3 residues before it; the germline J gene fills it in. The chain employs TRBV1 and TRBJ1-6; possible D gene TRBD1, 5 bases. TRBJ1-6 is annotated as an ORF whose role is uncertain. CDR3 length equals 14 residues. CDR1 and CDR2 from the germline V gene are NSQYPW and LRSPGD (reference sequence). The ends were cut back, 3 bases at V and 5 bases at J, with 8 bases in the middle. CDR3 DNA (partial): TGCACCTGCAGTGCCCCAGGGAATAATTCGCCC. Translation gives CTCSAPGNNSP. The whole CDR3 region reads CTCSAPGNNSPLYF.

Concerning this clone: Germline and genes: mouse. Read data end 4 residues before the CDR3 end; the end is taken from the germline J gene. The chain carries TRBV1 and TRBJ1-2, with TRBD1 matching over 7 bases. The CDR3 runs 14 residues. CDR1 and CDR2 from the germline V gene are NSQYPW and LRSPGD (reference sequence). Losses at the gene ends were 1 base for V and 4 bases for J; bases not matched to a gene: 3. CDR3: CTCSAAQGSSDYTF. Partial CDR3 DNA: TGCACCTGCAGTGCAGCACAGGGGAGCTCC.

In its sample, this clone was seen a few times. The genes are named according to mouse. The CDR3 end is not reached by the read, which stops 4 residues before it; the germline J gene fills it in. This specimen includes other DNA sequences encoding the same CDR3. The J gene is TRBJ2-7, the V gene TRBV1; D might be TRBD1 (6 bases). The CDR3 runs 14 residues. Germline values: CDR1 NSQYPW, CDR2 LRSPGD (reference sequence). CDR3 loop: CTCSADPQGYEQYF. Partial CDR3 DNA: TGCACCTGCAGTGCAGATCCTCAGGGGTAT.

Points on this clone: Each gene name is a mouse one. The read stops 4 residues short of the end of the CDR3; the missing end is completed from the germline J gene. The rearrangement links TRBV5 to TRBJ2-3; TRBD1 is a possible D gene (5 bases). CDR1 and CDR2 (germline): LGHNA, YNLKQL (reference sequence). The CDR3 totals 15 residues. V was trimmed by 3 bases and J by 0 bases, leaving 10 bases between them. Incomplete CDR3 DNA: TGTGCCAGCAGCCACGACAGAACTAGTGCAGAA. This sequence encodes CASSHDRTSAE. The whole CDR3 reads CASSHDRTSAETLYF.

This clone has just a few counts. Genes and germline are mouse. The CDR3 is cut off 3 residues early in the read; its end comes from the germline J gene. This specimen includes other DNA sequences encoding the same CDR3. The J gene is TRBJ1-6, the V gene TRBV31; 7 bases agree with TRBD1. TRBJ1-6 falls under the ORF class, with uncertain function. The germline gives CDR1 GKSSPN, CDR2 SITVG. V shed 1 base, J shed 7 bases, and the junction held 1 base outside the gene matches. This CDR3 is 13 amino acids long. CDR3 DNA (partial): TGTGCCTGGAGTCCGGGACAGAATTCGCCC. This codes for CAWSPGQNSP. The entire CDR3 is CAWSPGQNSPLYF.

This clone was observed at least ten times. The gene names given are mouse names. The CDR3 end falls 4 residues outside the read, so it is completed with the germline J gene. Other DNA sequences in this sample translate to the same CDR3. This rearrangement joins TRBV17 to TRBJ2-2; TRBD1 is a possible D gene (6 bases). Germline CDR1 reads MNHDT; CDR2 reads YYDKIL. V was pared by 3 bases and J by 0 bases, with 8 bases between. The CDR3 contains 15 residues. Here the CDR3 reads CASSRTGANTGQLYF. The sequenced CDR3 bases are TGTGCTAGCAGTAGGACAGGAGCAAACACCGGG.